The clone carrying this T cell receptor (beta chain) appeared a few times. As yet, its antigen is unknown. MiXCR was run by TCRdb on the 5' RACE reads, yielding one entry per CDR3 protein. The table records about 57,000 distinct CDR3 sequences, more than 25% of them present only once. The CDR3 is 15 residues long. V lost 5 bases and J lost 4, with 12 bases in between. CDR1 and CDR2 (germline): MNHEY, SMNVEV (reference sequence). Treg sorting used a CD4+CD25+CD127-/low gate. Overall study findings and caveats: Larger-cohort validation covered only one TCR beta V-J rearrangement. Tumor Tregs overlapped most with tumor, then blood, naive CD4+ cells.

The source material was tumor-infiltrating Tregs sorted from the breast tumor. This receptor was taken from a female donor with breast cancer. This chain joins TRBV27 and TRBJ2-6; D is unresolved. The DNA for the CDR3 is TGTGCCAGCAGTCTCTGGACCCCGGGGGCCAACGTCCTGACTTTC. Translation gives CASSLWTPGANVLTF.